A single sample is the source of the 23 T cell receptor beta chains below, sequenced in a study of beta chain features in type 1 diabetes. Expressed TCRB transcripts were sequenced because the isolated RNA had all been reverse transcribed beforehand. Method: immunoSEQ multiplex PCR; TCRdb's copy keeps in-frame clones and lacks some. The sample carries approximately 250,000 clones, approximately 24% recorded once. Broader study findings: Among all four CD4+ subsets, Type 1 diabetes patients had TCRB CDR3s that were moderately but significantly shorter.

These receptors are not linked to any known antigen. The specimen sequenced was naive CD4+ T cells from blood. These receptor sequences come from a woman aged 30 to 39 with type 1 diabetes.

This clone was seen more than once but under ten times. The rearrangement links TRBV30 to TRBJ2-3; 14 bases map to TRBD2. The V and J ends lost 3 bases and 5 bases, in that order; junction bases with no gene match: 7. This CDR3 region has 16 residues. In germline, CDR1 is GTSNPN, CDR2 SVGIG (reference sequence). CDR3 sequence: CAWRPPGLAGVDTQYF. The DNA for the CDR3 is TGTGCCTGGAGACCTCCGGGACTAGCGGGAGTAGATACGCAGTATTTT.

The rearrangement links TRBV5-4 to TRBJ2-1; D call uncertain. Trimming took off 1 base at V and 5 bases at J, with 10 bases between the two ends. This CDR3 contains 14 residues. The germline gives CDR1 SGHNT, CDR2 YYREEE (reference sequence). The CDR3 sequence: CASSLFTDHNEQFF. CDR3 nucleotides: TGTGCCAGCAGCTTGTTTACAGATCACAATGAGCAGTTCTTC.

This sequence joins TRBV30 and TRBJ2-1; D uncertain. Trimming stripped 0 bases from V and 9 bases from J, with 6 bases between. Germline CDR1 GTSNPN, CDR2 SVGIG (reference sequence). The CDR3 has 11 amino acids. Here the CDR3 DNA reads TGTGCCTGGAGTGTAGGAGCTGAGCAGTTCTTC. Its protein product is CAWSVGAEQFF.

The genes are TRBV2 and TRBJ2-7; 12 positions agree with TRBD2. The germline gives CDR1 SNHLY, CDR2 FYNNEI. This CDR3 region has 14 residues. Germline trimming cut 8 bases from V and 2 bases from J; bases unmatched to any gene: 4. CDR3 sequence: CASGLAGGTYEQYF. The CDR3 DNA reads as TGTGCCAGCGGGCTAGCGGGAGGGACCTACGAGCAGTACTTC.

This chain links TRBV19 with TRBJ2-7, with TRBD2 identical over 10 bases. The CDR3 is 15 residues long. In germline, CDR1 is LNHDA, CDR2 SQIVND (reference sequence). V trimming: 5 bases; J trimming: 3 bases; junction bases outside the gene matches: 7. CDR3 in amino acids: CASSRTSGTNYEQYF. CDR3 DNA: TGTGCCAGTAGTCGTACTAGCGGGACGAACTACGAGCAGTACTTC.

The genes are TRBV5-1 and TRBJ2-2; 7 bases align to TRBD1. The J segment lost 1 base and the V segment lost 2 bases, leaving 2 bases of the junction unmatched. The CDR3 runs 15 residues. Germline CDR1 and CDR2: SGHRS and YFSETQ. CDR3 in amino acids: CASSFGQENTGELFF. For the CDR3, the DNA is TGCGCCAGCAGCTTCGGACAGGAGAACACCGGGGAGCTGTTTTTT.

J is TRBJ1-5 and V is TRBV4-2, with TRBD1 matching over 8 bases. The J segment lost 7 bases and the V segment lost 0 bases, leaving 8 bases of the junction unmatched. CDR1 LGHNA and CDR2 YNFKEQ come from the germline V gene. This CDR3 has 16 amino acids. The CDR3 protein is CASSQDYQGAGQPQHF. The CDR3 DNA is TGTGCCAGCAGCCAAGATTATCAGGGGGCCGGGCAGCCCCAGCATTTT.

This clone was seen a handful of times. At one of its ends the junction is not consistent with the germline gene, which may arise from a read error. The chain couples TRBV19 to TRBJ1-1; D ambiguous. The germline V gene encodes CDR1 LNHDA and CDR2 SQIVND (reference sequence). The CDR3 spans 10 residues. This CDR3 reads CASNSGETFF. The CDR3 DNA reads as TGTGCCAGTAACTCAGGTGAAACTTTCTTT.

This clone appeared a few times. The gene calls are TRBV27 and TRBJ2-1, with a tentative D call TRBD2 (5 bases). Germline CDR1 is MNHEY and CDR2 is SMNVEV (reference sequence). This CDR3 is built from 16 residues. V was trimmed by 6 bases and J by 4 bases, leaving 19 bases between them. The CDR3 reads CASSPPWEPGYNEQFF. CDR3 DNA sequence: TGTGCCAGCAGCCCCCCTTGGGAGCCGGGATACAATGAGCAGTTCTTC.

This rearrangement joins TRBV6-5 to TRBJ2-3; perhaps TRBD1 as D (6 bases). The CDR3 has 12 amino acids. CDR1 and CDR2 (germline): MNHEY, SVGAGI. V was cut by 7 bases and J by 6 bases, with 11 bases left in between. The CDR3 protein is CASTSQGDTQYF. The CDR3 bases are TGTGCCAGCACCTCTCAGGGGGATACGCAGTATTTT.

This clone was detected only a few times. This sequence joins TRBV7-9 and TRBJ2-7, with TRBD1 identical over 7 bases. The germline V gene has CDR1 SEHNR and CDR2 FQNEAQ (reference sequence). Losses at the gene ends were 2 bases for V and 5 bases for J; bases not matched to a gene: 6. The CDR3 is 14 residues long. Written as DNA, the CDR3 is TGTGCCAGCAGCTTAACACAGGGGTTGAACGAGCAGTACTTC. Translating it yields CASSLTQGLNEQYF.

The table lists this clone with a few counts. The V and J genes are TRBV29-1 and TRBJ2-2; 7 bases line up with TRBD2. Trimming cost V 7 bases and J 6 bases; bases outside gene matches: 8. Germline V gene lookup returns CDR1 SQVTM and CDR2 ANQGSEA. The CDR3 consists of 13 residues. The CDR3 protein is CSADVRGAGELFF. DNA of the CDR3: TGCAGCGCTGACGTACGGGGGGCCGGGGAGCTGTTTTTT.

The chain joins TRBV5-6 to TRBJ2-7, with 8 positions matching TRBD1. The CDR3 sequence is 17 residues long. V was clipped by 7 bases and J by 0 bases; unmatched bases: 15. Germline lookup yields CDR1 SGHDT and CDR2 YYEEEE. The CDR3 loop reads CASGPFYAGGASYEQYF. Here the CDR3 DNA reads TGTGCCAGCGGACCCTTCTATGCAGGGGGCGCCTCCTACGAGCAGTACTTC.

CDR3 residues: CASSLERIVVTDTQYF. CDR3 DNA sequence: TGTGCCAGCAGCTTAGAGAGGATAGTGGTCACAGATACGCAGTATTTT. The chain joins TRBV7-8 to TRBJ2-3; D uncertain. Trimming stripped 1 base from V and 2 bases from J, with 13 bases between. The CDR3 spans 16 residues. The germline V gene has CDR1 SGHVS and CDR2 FQNEAQ.

The chain is built from TRBV28 and TRBJ1-2; D remains ambiguous. Germline assignment: CDR1 MDHEN and CDR2 SYDVKM. This CDR3 comprises 10 residues. The ends were cut back, 10 bases at V and 3 bases at J, with 6 bases in the middle. The CDR3 here is CATDYYGYTF. CDR3 sequence (DNA): TGTGCCACCGACTACTATGGCTACACCTTC.

Only a few counts were recorded for this clone. The gene calls are TRBV28 and TRBJ2-7; the D is unclear. The germline gives CDR1 MDHEN, CDR2 SYDVKM. The CDR3 spans 11 residues. V lost 5 bases, J lost 3 bases, and 5 bases lay in between. This CDR3 reads CASSLGYEQYF. As DNA, the CDR3 is TGTGCCAGCAGTCTAGGCTACGAGCAGTACTTC.

This clone occurred a few times. The rearrangement joins TRBV2 to TRBJ1-5; D is ambiguous. The ends were cut back, 7 bases at V and 0 bases at J, with 7 bases in the middle. Germline CDR1 and CDR2: SNHLY and FYNNEI. The CDR3 is 13 residues long. CDR3 in amino acids: CASTQTSNQPQHF. In nucleotides, the CDR3 is TGTGCCAGCACACAGACTAGCAATCAGCCCCAGCATTTT. The variable domain in full, completed from reference TRBV2 and TRBJ1-5, reads EPEVTQTPSHQVTQMGQEVILRCVPISNHLYFYWYRQILGQKVEFLVSFYNNEISEKSEIFDDQFSVERPDGSNFTLKIRSTKLEDSAMYFCASTQTSNQPQHFGDGTRLSIL.

This clone was counted only a few times. V gene TRBV6-6 combines with J gene TRBJ2-1; perhaps TRBD2 as D (7 bases). V was shortened by 2 bases and J by 8 bases, with 16 bases between the two germline ends. Germline V gene lookup returns CDR1 MNHNY and CDR2 SVGAGI (reference sequence). The CDR3 is 15 amino acids. DNA of the CDR3: TGTGCCAGCAGTTACCAGGCGAGGGGGGGGGATGAGCAGTTCTTC. The encoded protein is CASSYQARGGDEQFF.

The V and J genes are TRBV11-1 and TRBJ2-1; TRBD2 aligns across 10 bases. The CDR3 has 16 amino acids. Germline values: CDR1 SGHAT, CDR2 FQDESV (reference sequence). V shed 1 base, J shed 9 bases, and the junction held 9 bases outside the gene matches. The CDR3 is CASSLEGLAGVTEQFF. The CDR3 nucleotides read TGTGCCAGCAGCTTAGAGGGTCTAGCGGGAGTGACTGAGCAGTTCTTC.

As for this clone: Other DNA sequences in this sample translate to the same CDR3. J is TRBJ2-3 and V is TRBV5-1, with a possible D match to TRBD1 (6 bases). The germline V gene encodes CDR1 SGHRS and CDR2 YFSETQ. The length of the CDR3 is 14 residues. Trimming stripped 0 bases from V and 2 bases from J, with 7 bases between. As DNA, the CDR3 is TGCGCCAGCAGCTTGGGGACAGTCACAGATACGCAGTATTTT. This gives the protein CASSLGTVTDTQYF.

In nucleotides, the CDR3 is TGTGCCAGCTCGCAAACCAGGGGGTCCGAGCAGTACTTC. Its protein is CASSQTRGSEQYF. The gene calls are TRBV18 and TRBJ2-7; 7 nucleotides align to TRBD1. Germline CDR1 reads KGHSH; CDR2 reads LQKENI. There are 13 residues in the CDR3. V trimming: 6 bases; J trimming: 6 bases; junction bases outside the gene matches: 8.

This clone was observed a handful of times. The chain combines TRBV29-1 with TRBJ2-3; TRBD2 might be the D (5 bases). The CDR3 extends over 12 amino acids. CDR1 and CDR2 from the germline V gene are SQVTM and ANQGSEA. Deletions cut 6 bases from V and 5 bases from J, with 12 bases between. The CDR3 reads CSVSPGGDTQYF. The CDR3 DNA is TGCAGCGTCAGCCCTGGAGGAGATACGCAGTATTTT.

This clone has a handful of counts. The chain recombines TRBV11-3 with TRBJ2-3; the D gene is possibly TRBD2 (5 bases). The CDR3 is 14 residues long. Deletions cut 6 bases from V and 1 base from J, with 11 bases between. Germline CDR1 and CDR2: SGHNT and YENEEA. This CDR3 is CASRKGEGTDTQYF. Here the CDR3 DNA reads TGTGCCAGCAGAAAGGGAGAGGGCACAGATACGCAGTATTTT.